This T cell receptor (beta chain) was documented in a study of vaccination and CD4 T cells after COVID-19. Study at large: For control cultures, the treatment was a CEFX pool, an HIV-1 Nef pool, or no peptide. General study points: Recorded median SARS-CoV-2-reactive clonotype numbers increased from about 20 to 38 without reaching significance.

The treatment: approximately 9-day PBMC culture with coronavirus spike peptide pools or control peptides (ViraFEST assay). The CDR3 has 12 amino acids. Trimming cost V 4 bases and J 2 bases, with 6 bases left between them. Cultured CD4+ T cell DNA underwent sequencing with the Oncomine TCR Beta short-read assay. TCRdb used MiXCR to reprocess the PCR reads, holding one entry per CDR3 protein. The sample includes thousands of distinct CDR3 sequences, roughly 72% of them seen just once. As concerns this clonotype: Its antigen is still unknown.

The rearrangement joins TRBV12-3 or TRBV12-4 to TRBJ2-7; D gene unclear. The material sequenced was CD4+ T cells from blood, cultured in vitro. The receptor was isolated from a human donor who had recovered from COVID-19. Written as DNA, the CDR3 is TGTGCCAGCAGTTACACCCCCTACGAGCAGTACTTC. Its protein is CASSYTPYEQYF.